The clone carrying this T cell receptor beta chain has just one count. What it binds is unknown. This sample is part of a study of T cell responses to AZD1222 COVID-19 vaccine. Findings and limits, study-wide: Spike-specific TCR repertoires showed rising breadth and depth after two AZD1222 doses. The number of AZD1222 recipients seropositive at baseline was only five or six. The donors showed a predominance of white British ancestry and of females, with possible underestimation of clonal diversity.

Profiled with immunoSEQ multiplex PCR; TCRdb holds only in-frame clones, not every one. In the table there are tens of thousands of clones, approximately 89% of which are singletons. This sample comprised peripheral blood, obtained on day 0 of MenACWY control vaccination. The sequence was obtained from an adult in good health.

The CDR3 DNA sequence: TGTGCCAGCAGTTACGATTCGGGGTCGCAGTACTTC. The encoded protein is CASSYDSGSQYF. The V gene is TRBV6-6, the J gene TRBJ2-7, with D possibly being TRBD2 (5 bases). This CDR3 has 12 amino acids. Germline V gene lookup returns CDR1 MNHNY and CDR2 SVGAGI (reference sequence). The V gene lost 2 bases and the J gene lost 9 bases, with 11 bases spanning the gap.